The next 21 T cell receptor beta chains were all read from a single sample in a study of HIV-infected patients and healthy controls. No cell fractionation was done, so the repertoire covers all unsorted peripheral blood T cells. About 540 ng RNA was reverse transcribed with alpha and beta constant-region primers. Each of the alpha and beta chains got its own library through chain-specific third strand synthesis with indices. Using its own MiXCR run on the 5' RACE reads, TCRdb lists one record per CDR3 protein. The profile shows more than 4,000 distinct CDR3 sequences, roughly 15% of them singletons. Sequenced here: blood, sampled before antiretroviral therapy. All receptors derive from an adult with HIV infection.

This clonotype is judged medium-sized (0.01 to 0.1%). The V gene is TRBV19, the J gene TRBJ1-2; a possible D gene is TRBD1 (5 bases). Trimming took off 3 bases at V and 1 base at J, with 12 bases between the two ends. This CDR3 comprises 15 residues. The germline V gene encodes CDR1 LNHDA and CDR2 SQIVND (reference sequence). CDR3 in DNA: TGTGCCAGTAGTATTCAGACAGCGCTTAACTATGGCTACACCTTC. Translating it yields CASSIQTALNYGYTF.

This clonotype was detected only a few times. This chain links TRBV24-1 with TRBJ1-5, with TRBD1 matching 7 bases. J gave up 6 bases and V 5 bases, and 9 bases lay outside the gene matches. This CDR3 comprises 15 residues. Germline values: CDR1 KGHDR, CDR2 SFDVKD. The CDR3 reads CATSAAGRGFQPQHF. The CDR3 DNA sequence: TGTGCCACCAGTGCAGCCGGCAGGGGGTTTCAGCCCCAGCATTTT.

A few counts support this clonotype. One junction end disagrees with the germline gene, perhaps due to a read error. This sequence joins TRBV10-2 and TRBJ2-4, with a possible D match to TRBD2 (5 bases). The CDR3 length is 14 residues. In germline, CDR1 is WSHSY, CDR2 SAAADI. The CDR3 is CDSSGRDFGNIQYF. In DNA, the CDR3 is TGCGACAGCAGTGGACGGGATTTCGGAAACATTCAGTACTTC.

A note on this clonotype: Given a much more abundant clone one base away, this may be a read error. V and J are TRBV6-2 or TRBV6-3 and TRBJ1-4, with D possibly matching TRBD1 (5 bases). V was clipped by 9 bases and J by 8 bases, with 22 bases between them. The CDR3 covers 15 residues. Germline V lookup: CDR1 MNHEY, CDR2 SVGEGT. CDR3 nucleotide sequence: TGTGCCAGAAGCTACGCGGGAAATCGGGGCGAAAAACTGTTTTTT. This codes for CARSYAGNRGEKLFF.

This clonotype counts as medium-sized. The chain couples TRBV4-2 to TRBJ1-5; D is unresolved. Between the trimmed V and J ends, which lost 2 bases and 7 bases, there was a span of 15 bases. CDR3 size: 15 residues. Germline CDR1 reads LGHNA; CDR2 reads YNFKEQ. For the CDR3, the DNA is TGTGCCAGCAGCCAACCAAATCAACCCGAGCAGCCCCAGCATTTT. Protein: CASSQPNQPEQPQHF.

This clonotype is medium-sized (0.01 to 0.1%) within its sample. The chain couples TRBV19 to TRBJ1-1; D is undetermined. From germline, CDR1 is LNHDA and CDR2 SQIVND (reference sequence). V was cut by 5 bases and J by 4 bases, with 23 bases left in between. The CDR3 sequence is 17 residues long. The CDR3 region is CASSPLMFDSETTEAFF. In DNA form, the CDR3 reads TGTGCCAGTAGTCCTCTGATGTTTGATTCGGAGACCACTGAAGCTTTCTTT.

This clonotype is medium-sized within its sample. The chain links TRBV9 to TRBJ2-2; 8 bases are a match to TRBD1. Germline-derived CDR1 and CDR2 are SGDLS and YYNGEE. The junction had 10 bases not matched to a gene; V was cut back by 0 bases and J by 6 bases. The CDR3 extends over 17 amino acids. The CDR3 sequence: CASSVEKTGVRSGELFF. CDR3 in DNA: TGTGCCAGCAGCGTAGAGAAGACAGGGGTTAGGTCCGGGGAGCTGTTTTTT.

This clonotype is classed as medium-sized (0.01 to 0.1%). The junction shows a germline mismatch at one end, possibly a read error. The gene calls are TRBV7-7 and TRBJ2-3; TRBD2 matches 9 bases. The CDR3 length is 15 residues. CDR1 is SSHAT, CDR2 FNYEAQ, per germline (reference sequence). The CDR3 spells CASSPTSGPTDTQYF. In DNA, the CDR3 is TGTGCTAGCAGCCCGACTAGCGGACCCACAGATACGCAGTATTTT.

In regard to this clonotype: This may stem from a read error, because a much larger clone lies one nucleotide away. The rearrangement joins TRBV2 to TRBJ1-2, with D perhaps matching TRBD1 (5 bases). This CDR3 spans 16 amino acids. Between the trimmed V and J ends, which lost 7 bases and 0 bases, there was a span of 18 bases. Germline loops: CDR1 SNHLY, CDR2 FYNNEI. The CDR3 here is CASTKFPGRTNYGYTF. The CDR3 coding sequence is TGTGCCAGCACCAAATTTCCGGGACGGACTAACTATGGCTACACCTTC.

This clonotype was counted ten times or more. V gene TRBV5-5 combines with J gene TRBJ2-1, with D perhaps given as TRBD1 or TRBD2 (5 bases each). The germline gives CDR1 SGHKS, CDR2 YYEKEE (reference sequence). V gave up 2 bases and J gave up 5 bases, with 14 bases separating them. CDR3 length equals 15 residues. This chain's CDR3 is CASSFLRGENNEQFF. The CDR3 nucleotides read TGTGCCAGCAGCTTCCTGAGGGGCGAAAACAATGAGCAGTTCTTC.

By its share, this clonotype is medium-sized. The genes are TRBV5-1 and TRBJ1-1, with D possibly TRBD1 on 6 matching bases. Germline V gene sequence: CDR1 SGHRS, CDR2 YFSETQ. Trimming pared 1 base from V and 3 bases from J, leaving 13 bases between. The CDR3 consists of 15 residues. This chain's CDR3 is CASSLLMGADTEAFF. The CDR3 coding sequence is TGCGCCAGCAGCTTGCTGATGGGGGCGGACACTGAAGCTTTCTTT.

The chain is built from TRBV3-1 and TRBJ1-2, with D possibly TRBD1 on 5 matching bases. The CDR3 is 13 residues long. Trimming cost V 3 bases and J 6 bases, with 11 bases left between them. Per the germline V gene, CDR1 is LGHDT and CDR2 is YNNKEL (reference sequence). As DNA, the CDR3 is TGTGCCAGCAGCCACACCGGGGGGGATGGCTACACCTTC. Protein product: CASSHTGGDGYTF.

By share of the sample, this clonotype is medium-sized. The chain couples TRBV30 to TRBJ2-5, with 14 bases matching TRBD2. The CDR3 totals 15 residues. Looked up from germline, CDR1 is GTSNPN and CDR2 is SVGIG (reference sequence). The trim removed 1 base at V and 8 bases at J, leaving 6 bases unmatched. The CDR3 DNA is TGTGCCTGGAGTGAGGGACTAGCGGGAGATCGAACCCAGTACTTC. It yields the protein CAWSEGLAGDRTQYF.

By its share, this clonotype is large. The V gene is TRBV5-6, the J gene TRBJ2-5; tentative D call: TRBD1 (5 bases). Per germline, CDR1 SGHDT and CDR2 YYEEEE. The CDR3 is 14 amino acids. Trimming cost V 4 bases and J 5 bases, with 15 bases left between them. CDR3 loop: CASSTGQLEETQYF. The CDR3 DNA follows: TGTGCCAGCAGCACCGGACAACTCGAGGAGACCCAGTACTTC.

In this sample, this clonotype turned up many times. The rearrangement joins TRBV6-5 to TRBJ1-2; 8 bases map to TRBD1. The CDR3 is made up of 14 amino acids. Trimming removed 5 bases from V and 4 bases from J; junction bases left unmatched: 6. The germline gives CDR1 MNHEY, CDR2 SVGAGI. The CDR3, as DNA: TGTGCCAGCAGTCCAGGGGGCAGAATCTATGGCTACACCTTC. It codes for CASSPGGRIYGYTF.

This clonotype is medium-sized in the sample. The rearrangement joins TRBV28 to TRBJ2-7; tentative D call: TRBD1 (5 bases). CDR1 and CDR2 from the germline V gene are MDHEN and SYDVKM. The V end lost 3 bases, the J end lost 0 bases, and 9 bases lay between the germline ends. The CDR3 is 14 amino acids. For the CDR3, the DNA is TGTGCCAGCAGTTTGATCAGGGACTCCTACGAGCAGTACTTC. It specifies CASSLIRDSYEQYF. The full variable domain, rest sourced from reference TRBV28 and TRBJ2-7, is DVKVTQSSRYLVKRTGEKVFLECVQDMDHENMFWYRQDPGLGLRLIYFSYDVKMKEKGDIPEGYSVSREKKERFSLILESASTNQTSMYLCASSLIRDSYEQYFGPGTRLTVT.

By share, this clonotype counts as medium-sized. V and J are TRBV6-6 and TRBJ2-7; D is uncertain. The ends were cut back, 5 bases at V and 2 bases at J, with 7 bases in the middle. Germline CDR1 and CDR2: MNHNY and SVGAGI (reference sequence). The CDR3 has 12 residues. The CDR3 nucleotides read TGTGCCAGCAGTGGACGGGCCTACGAGCAGTACTTC. This sequence encodes CASSGRAYEQYF.

V usage is TRBV2 and J usage is TRBJ2-1; D may be TRBD1 or TRBD2 (5 bases each). This CDR3 is built from 18 residues. The germline V gene has CDR1 SNHLY and CDR2 FYNNEI. Trimming took 6 bases from V and 4 from J, leaving 25 bases between them. CDR3 sequence reads: CASSPRPTGYSEYNEQFF. The DNA of the CDR3 is TGTGCCAGCAGCCCCCGCCCCACAGGATATAGCGAGTACAATGAGCAGTTCTTC.

This clonotype is large. The chain employs TRBV14 and TRBJ2-7; D ambiguous. The CDR3 sequence is 13 residues long. V lost 2 bases and J lost 6, with 11 bases in between. CDR1 and CDR2 (germline): SGHDN, FVKESK. CDR3: CASSQFSIAEQYF. Written as DNA, the CDR3 is TGTGCCAGCAGCCAATTTTCCATCGCCGAGCAGTACTTC.

By sample share, this clonotype is medium-sized. The rearrangement links TRBV5-1 to TRBJ1-1; D is undetermined. The V end was cut by 3 bases, the J end by 0 bases, with 12 bases between. The CDR3 sequence is 15 residues long. CDR1 and CDR2 from the germline V gene are SGHRS and YFSETQ. The CDR3 protein is CASSSAGEMNTEAFF. For the CDR3, the DNA is TGCGCCAGCAGCTCGGCCGGGGAGATGAACACTGAAGCTTTCTTT.

This clonotype was counted only a few times. The chain has TRBV12-3 or TRBV12-4 and TRBJ1-3; TRBD1 matches 8 bases. The CDR3 contains 14 residues. Trimming took 6 bases from V and 3 from J; bases not matched to a gene: 4. Here the CDR3 reads CASSGTGIGNTIYF. CDR3 in DNA: TGTGCCAGCAGCGGGACAGGTATTGGAAACACCATATATTTT.